Shown below are 26 T cell receptor beta chains from a single sample sequenced in a study of T-cell memory formation after mild COVID-19. TCRdb re-derived calls from the 5' RACE reads in MiXCR, one entry per CDR3 protein. This sample yields over 350,000 distinct CDR3 sequences, of which 20% to 30% are seen a single time; roughly 8.7% belongs to the top ten. What was sequenced was PBMCs or a T cell subset sorted from them (not recorded which). The receptors here all came from an adult woman who had mild COVID-19 (a few samples of this study predate the infection). Cell type and time point are not known.

The chain uses TRBV7-2 and TRBJ1-2, with 7 nucleotides matching TRBD1. J gave up 2 bases and V 8 bases, and 8 bases lay outside the gene matches. Germline CDR1 SGHTA, CDR2 FQGNSA. CDR3 length: 14 amino acids. The CDR3 protein is CASFGQAKNYGYTF. The CDR3 DNA follows: TGTGCCAGCTTCGGACAGGCGAAAAACTATGGCTACACCTTC.

This clonotype was seen only a few times. V and J are TRBV5-5 and TRBJ2-6; no reliable D call. V was trimmed by 2 bases and J by 4 bases, leaving 7 bases between them. Per the germline V gene, CDR1 is SGHKS and CDR2 is YYEKEE (reference sequence). The CDR3 consists of 14 residues. The CDR3 loop reads CASSLMPGANVLTF. DNA of the CDR3: TGTGCCAGCAGCTTAATGCCCGGGGCCAACGTCCTGACTTTC.

This clonotype was seen more than once but under ten times. The J gene is TRBJ2-1, the V gene TRBV3-1, with D possibly matching TRBD1 (5 bases). Germline V gene sequence: CDR1 LGHDT, CDR2 YNNKEL (reference sequence). Trimming removed 0 bases from V and 3 bases from J, with 12 bases in between. The CDR3 covers 16 residues. As DNA, the CDR3 is TGTGCCAGCAGCCAAGAATGGGGCAATCGCTACAATGAGCAGTTCTTC. Translating gives CASSQEWGNRYNEQFF.

The chain combines TRBV11-2 with TRBJ2-7; D is perhaps TRBD1 (5 bases). The V gene's germline CDR1 is SGHAT and CDR2 FQNNGV. Between the trimmed V and J ends, which lost 3 bases and 4 bases, there was a span of 13 bases. The CDR3 has 14 residues. The CDR3 spells CASSFPQGRYEQYF. The CDR3 coding sequence is TGTGCCAGCAGCTTCCCTCAGGGTCGGTACGAGCAGTACTTC. Together with reference TRBV11-2 and TRBJ2-7, the CDR3 gives the full variable domain: EAGVAQSPRYKIIEKRQSVAFWCNPISGHATLYWYQQILGQGPKLLIQFQNNGVVDDSQLPKDRFSAERLKGVDSTLKIQPAKLEDSAVYLCASSFPQGRYEQYFGPGTRLTVT.

The V and J genes are TRBV2 and TRBJ2-3, with D uncertain. The V gene's germline CDR1 is SNHLY and CDR2 FYNNEI. CDR3 size: 13 residues. The V gene lost 9 bases and the J gene lost 3 bases, with 13 bases spanning the gap. This chain's CDR3 is CASTIIGTDTQYF. The CDR3 coding sequence is TGTGCCAGTACTATAATTGGTACAGATACGCAGTATTTT.

The J gene is TRBJ2-5, the V gene TRBV4-1, with no clear D. Trimming took off 0 bases at V and 1 base at J, with 9 bases between the two ends. This CDR3 has 15 residues. The germline V gene has CDR1 MGHRA and CDR2 YSYEKL. CDR3: CASSQEGLVQETQYF. The CDR3 DNA follows: TGCGCCAGCAGCCAAGAGGGTCTAGTCCAAGAGACCCAGTACTTC.

This clonotype turned up a few times. The chain has TRBV7-8 and TRBJ2-3; 8 nucleotides align to TRBD1. V shed 5 bases, J shed 2 bases, and the junction held 9 bases outside the gene matches. Germline V gene lookup returns CDR1 SGHVS and CDR2 FQNEAQ. The CDR3 is made up of 16 amino acids. The CDR3 nucleotides read TGTGCCAGCAGCACTCCCCGGGACAGGACCACAGATACGCAGTATTTT. Amino acids: CASSTPRDRTTDTQYF.

The V and J genes are TRBV27 and TRBJ2-7, with 7 positions matching TRBD1. The trim removed 5 bases at V and 0 bases at J, leaving 7 bases unmatched. The CDR3 is 15 amino acids. The V gene's germline CDR1 is MNHEY and CDR2 SMNVEV (reference sequence). The CDR3 is CASSRGGQNSYEQYF. As DNA, the CDR3 is TGTGCCAGCAGTCGAGGGGGACAGAACTCCTACGAGCAGTACTTC.

This clonotype occurred a few times. The V and J genes are TRBV11-2 and TRBJ1-1; D unclear. The CDR3 extends over 14 amino acids. CDR1 SGHAT and CDR2 FQNNGV come from the germline V gene. The V end was cut by 1 base, the J end by 0 bases, with 6 bases between. In DNA form, the CDR3 reads TGTGCCAGCAGCTTAGGGGCCATGAACACTGAAGCTTTCTTT. Protein: CASSLGAMNTEAFF.

This clonotype was counted at least ten times. The chain joins TRBV4-3 to TRBJ1-2; D might be TRBD1 (5 bases). The CDR3 loop spans 16 amino acids. Germline V gives CDR1 LGHNA, CDR2 YSLEER. Between the trimmed V and J ends, which lost 2 bases and 4 bases, there was a span of 17 bases. CDR3 protein: CASSQTRGEWSYGYTF. CDR3 in DNA: TGCGCCAGCAGCCAAACTCGGGGGGAATGGAGCTATGGCTACACCTTC.

As for this clonotype: A read error may produce the germline difference seen at one junction end. The CDR3 DNA is TGTACCAGCAGTCCCTTCGGGACCCTGACAGTCCAAGAGACCCAGTACTTC. Translating gives CTSSPFGTLTVQETQYF. The chain recombines TRBV6-2 or TRBV6-3 with TRBJ2-5, with D perhaps given as TRBD1 or TRBD2 (5 bases each). There are 17 residues in the CDR3. Per germline, CDR1 MNHEY and CDR2 SVGEGT.

This clonotype came up many times. The chain is built from TRBV12-3 or TRBV12-4 and TRBJ2-3, with TRBD2 matching over 16 bases. There are 16 residues in the CDR3. The J segment lost 5 bases and the V segment lost 4 bases, leaving 3 bases of the junction unmatched. The CDR3 nucleotides are TGTGCCAGCAGTTCGGGACTAGCGGGGGGGGGAGATACGCAGTATTTT. It specifies CASSSGLAGGGDTQYF.

The V gene is TRBV7-9, the J gene TRBJ2-1, with 9 positions matching TRBD2. Germline values: CDR1 SEHNR, CDR2 FQNEAQ (reference sequence). This CDR3 has 15 amino acids. After removal of 4 bases from V and 11 bases from J, the junction contained 12 bases not matched to a gene. CDR3 protein: CASSSAGTSSNQQFF. CDR3 DNA sequence: TGTGCCAGCAGCTCCGCCGGGACTAGCTCTAATCAGCAGTTCTTC.

This clonotype was counted only a few times. The V call is TRBV12-3 or TRBV12-4, the J call TRBJ2-7; TRBD2 might be the D (7 bases). The CDR3 runs 13 residues. The ends were cut back, 3 bases at V and 5 bases at J, with 11 bases in the middle. CDR3 DNA: TGTGCCAGCAGTTTTGGGGGGGGCGACGAGCAGTACTTC. Its translation: CASSFGGGDEQYF.

The chain recombines TRBV20-1 with TRBJ2-4; unclear D gene. The CDR3 runs 14 residues. Trimming cost V 0 bases and J 9 bases, with 15 bases left between them. Germline CDR1 is DFQATT and CDR2 is SNEGSKA (reference sequence). The DNA for the CDR3 is TGCAGTGCTAGAGATCAGATTAACTGGGTCATTCAGTACTTC. This codes for CSARDQINWVIQYF.

The rearrangement links TRBV12-3 or TRBV12-4 to TRBJ2-6; 7 nucleotides line up with TRBD1. V shed 8 bases, J shed 2 bases, and the junction held 9 bases outside the gene matches. This CDR3 spans 16 amino acids. In DNA, the CDR3 is TGTGCCAGCCCCCACAGGGGAGAGACTGGGGCCAACGTCCTGACTTTC. It codes for CASPHRGETGANVLTF.

This rearrangement joins TRBV5-1 to TRBJ2-5; 8 nucleotides line up with TRBD2. This CDR3 comprises 15 residues. CDR1 is SGHRS and CDR2 is YFSETQ in the germline V gene. Trimming at V came to 0 bases and at J to 4 bases, leaving 5 bases not matched to a gene. CDR3: CASSLGSGGGETQYF. The CDR3, as DNA: TGCGCCAGCAGCTTGGGCAGCGGGGGAGGAGAGACCCAGTACTTC.

This clonotype has more than one count but fewer than ten. The J gene is TRBJ2-5, the V gene TRBV12-3 or TRBV12-4; the D is unclear. V was trimmed by 7 bases and J by 5 bases, leaving 11 bases between them. The CDR3 has 12 residues. The CDR3 loop reads CASNGDFETQYF. DNA of the CDR3: TGTGCCAGCAATGGGGATTTTGAGACCCAGTACTTC.

There are a few counts of this clonotype. The V and J genes are TRBV5-1 and TRBJ2-7; 8 bases match TRBD1. Per germline, CDR1 SGHRS and CDR2 YFSETQ. CDR3 length: 15 amino acids. V was pared by 4 bases and J by 7 bases, with 13 bases of the junction left unmatched. DNA for the CDR3: TGCGCCAGCAGCGCGACAGGGACAGGTCCTTGGGAGCAGTACTTC. Protein: CASSATGTGPWEQYF.

About this clonotype itself: At one boundary the junction diverges from the germline segment, which might be a read error. The gene calls are TRBV5-1 and TRBJ2-2, with D tentatively TRBD2 (5 bases). The CDR3 loop spans 14 amino acids. Looked up from germline, CDR1 is SGHRS and CDR2 is YFSETQ. CDR3: CASSLTANTGELIF. The CDR3 DNA sequence: TGCGCCAGCAGCTTGACAGCGAACACCGGGGAGCTGATTTTT.

The count of this clonotype is one. The V and J genes are TRBV2 and TRBJ1-5; no definite D call. Looked up from germline, CDR1 is SNHLY and CDR2 is FYNNEI. This CDR3 has 16 residues. Trimming pared 2 bases from V and 3 bases from J, leaving 14 bases between. The CDR3 reads CASSETPPQNNQPQHF. For the CDR3, the DNA is TGTGCCAGCAGTGAAACCCCGCCGCAGAACAATCAGCCCCAGCATTTT.

This clonotype was seen only a few times. The genes are TRBV19 and TRBJ1-1; D perhaps matches TRBD1 (5 bases). The CDR3 is made up of 13 amino acids. V lost 3 bases and J lost 5, with 10 bases in between. Germline-derived CDR1 and CDR2 are LNHDA and SQIVND (reference sequence). The CDR3 region is CASSMTGGTEAFF. The CDR3 region has the DNA TGTGCCAGTAGTATGACGGGGGGTACTGAAGCTTTCTTT.

About this clonotype: Mismatch with germline at one junction end may stem from a read error. The chain recombines TRBV29-1 with TRBJ2-3; either TRBD1 or TRBD2 may supply D (5 bases each). CDR1 is SQVTM, CDR2 ANQGSEA, per germline. CDR3 length: 15 amino acids. CDR3 sequence: CSVEPLGTRTDKQYF. CDR3 nucleotides: TGCAGCGTCGAACCTCTTGGGACGCGCACAGATAAGCAGTATTTT.

Only one count was recorded for this clonotype. This chain connects TRBV11-2 to TRBJ2-1, with unresolved D. The CDR3 runs to 16 residues. CDR1 and CDR2 from the germline V gene are SGHAT and FQNNGV. Deletions cut 0 bases from V and 0 bases from J, with 9 bases between. CDR3 amino acids: CASSLDPHFSYNEQFF. CDR3 DNA sequence: TGTGCCAGCAGCTTAGATCCACACTTCTCCTACAATGAGCAGTTCTTC.

This clonotype came up a few times. The chain uses TRBV7-3 and TRBJ2-3, with D possibly matching TRBD2 (5 bases). Germline assignment: CDR1 SGHTA and CDR2 FQGTGA. V shed 2 bases and J shed 6 bases, with 18 bases lying between them. This CDR3 region has 16 residues. In nucleotides, the CDR3 is TGTGCCAGCAGCTTACACCCTGTCGGGGTACGGGATACGCAGTATTTT. It encodes CASSLHPVGVRDTQYF.

This clonotype turned up a few times. The chain carries TRBV10-3 and TRBJ1-3, with 7 positions matching TRBD1. From germline, CDR1 is ENHRY and CDR2 SYGVKD. The length of the CDR3 is 14 residues. The ends lost 6 bases at V and 2 bases at J; junction bases unmatched: 4. The CDR3 spells CAIRPDRAGNTIYF. In nucleotides, the CDR3 is TGTGCCATCAGGCCCGACAGGGCTGGAAACACCATATATTTT.